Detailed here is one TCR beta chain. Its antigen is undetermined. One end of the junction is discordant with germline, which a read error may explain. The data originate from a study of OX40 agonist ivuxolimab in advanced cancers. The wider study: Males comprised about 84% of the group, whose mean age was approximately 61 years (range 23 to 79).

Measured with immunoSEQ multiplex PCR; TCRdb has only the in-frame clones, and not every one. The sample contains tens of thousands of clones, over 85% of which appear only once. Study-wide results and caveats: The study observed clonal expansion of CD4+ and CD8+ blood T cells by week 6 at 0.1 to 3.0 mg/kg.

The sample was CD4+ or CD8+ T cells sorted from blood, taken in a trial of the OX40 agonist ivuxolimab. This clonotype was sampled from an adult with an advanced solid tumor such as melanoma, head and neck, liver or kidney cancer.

This CDR3 is CASSLRDRIDF. The CDR3 DNA is TGTGCCAGCAGTTTACGGGACAGAATAGACTTC. The chain joins TRBV28 to TRBJ2-7, with 7 positions matching TRBD1. CDR1 is MDHEN and CDR2 is SYDVKM in the germline V gene. The CDR3 contains 11 residues.